This T cell receptor beta chain comes out of a study of cytomegalovirus exposure and HLA in healthy donors. Study-level results: A likely sequencing artifact accounted for one observed cluster of highly shared sequence variants.

Concerning this clone itself: No antigen is known for it.

CDR3 length: 18 amino acids. The V end was cut by 2 bases, the J end by 0 bases, with 14 bases between. Germline lookup yields CDR1 MGHRA and CDR2 YSYEKL. The donors, nominally healthy at sampling, likely had unrecorded immune exposures. 60 Vbeta and 13 Jbeta primers were used in PCR. Sequencing was performed with immunoSEQ multiplex PCR; in TCRdb, only in-frame clones are kept and a portion is missing. Found here are fewer than 200,000 clones, 65% to 75% of them singletons; the top ten hold about 2.5%. J is TRBJ2-6 and V is TRBV4-1; weak D call: TRBD1 (5 bases). This TCR was sampled from a human donor in good health. Sequencing was done on a sample of PBMCs. CDR3 coding DNA: TGCGCCAGCAGCCAAATAGGGGAATCCTCCTCTGGGGCCAACGTCCTGACTTTC. Its protein is CASSQIGESSSGANVLTF.